One and the same sample provided the 15 T cell receptor beta chains below, sequenced in a study of long-term antiretroviral therapy in people with HIV. Researchers report immunoSEQ v3.0 was run at survey level. The table came from immunoSEQ multiplex PCR; TCRdb's copy has only in-frame clones and leaves some out. Here the sample spans approximately 12,000 clones, roughly 79% being singletons. This specimen consisted of unsorted PBMCs, obtained 0.8 years before starting antiretroviral therapy. The source of these receptors is a woman aged 40 to 50 with HIV.

The chain has TRBV15 and TRBJ1-1, with a tentative D call TRBD1 (6 bases). Trimming cost V 2 bases and J 0 bases, with 16 bases left between them. The CDR3 consists of 17 residues. Germline CDR1 is LNHNV and CDR2 is YYDKDF (reference sequence). CDR3 in DNA: TGTGCCACCAGCAGACCCCGACAGGTTCTCATGAACACTGAAGCTTTCTTT. Translated, it gives CATSRPRQVLMNTEAFF.

The table lists this clone with a few counts. This sequence joins TRBV28 and TRBJ1-2, with 9 nucleotides matching TRBD1. The germline V gene encodes CDR1 MDHEN and CDR2 SYDVKM. The CDR3 is 13 residues long. V lost 2 bases, J lost 7 bases, and 2 bases stayed unmatched. This CDR3 is CASSLGTGLGYTF. CDR3 bases: TGTGCCAGCAGTTTAGGGACAGGGCTTGGCTACACCTTC.

This chain links TRBV5-6 with TRBJ2-7; the D is unclear. In germline, CDR1 is SGHDT, CDR2 YYEEEE. The CDR3 sequence is 13 residues long. Trimming pared 4 bases from V and 4 bases from J, leaving 12 bases between. CDR3 bases: TGTGCCAGCAGCCAGACGTTTGGGTACGAGCAGTACTTC. Translating it yields CASSQTFGYEQYF.

The chain uses TRBV9 and TRBJ2-1, with D perhaps matching TRBD1 or TRBD2 (6 bases each). Germline CDR1 and CDR2: SGDLS and YYNGEE. The V and J ends lost 0 bases and 8 bases respectively, with 18 bases between them. The CDR3 consists of 16 residues. Here the CDR3 DNA reads TGTGCCAGCAGCGTAGATGGGGGGCCTACACCCGATGAGCAGTTCTTC. Protein: CASSVDGGPTPDEQFF.

This clone occurred a few times. The chain has TRBV7-9 and TRBJ1-2; a weak D match, TRBD1 (6 bases). The V gene lost 6 bases and the J gene lost 6 bases, with 11 bases spanning the gap. The CDR3 is made up of 12 amino acids. CDR1 and CDR2 (germline): SEHNR, FQNEAQ (reference sequence). In DNA, the CDR3 is TGTGCCAGCAGGGACAGTCTTCATGGCTACACCTTC. This codes for CASRDSLHGYTF.

The chain joins TRBV5-1 to TRBJ2-3, with TRBD2 identical over 9 bases. The CDR3 loop spans 15 amino acids. With V trimmed by 2 bases and J by 4 bases, 5 bases remained unmatched. Germline CDR1 and CDR2: SGHRS and YFSETQ. CDR3 sequence reads: CASSLGGRESDTQYF. For the CDR3, the DNA is TGCGCCAGCAGCTTAGGCGGGAGGGAGTCAGATACGCAGTATTTT. Combining the CDR3 with reference TRBV5-1 and TRBJ2-3 gives the whole variable domain KAGVTQTPRYLIKTRGQQVTLSCSPISGHRSVSWYQQTPGQGLQFLFEYFSETQRNKGNFPGRFSGRQFSNSRSEMNVSTLELGDSALYLCASSLGGRESDTQYFGPGTRLTVL.

The rearrangement links TRBV19 to TRBJ2-7, with 10 bases lining up with TRBD2. The CDR3 is made up of 17 amino acids. The germline gives CDR1 LNHDA, CDR2 SQIVND (reference sequence). V lost 3 bases and J lost 4; bases outside the gene matches: 12. In DNA form, the CDR3 reads TGTGCCAGTAGTATTTCTAGCGGGAGCAAAAGTGGTTACGAGCAGTACTTC. Its protein is CASSISSGSKSGYEQYF.

This chain links TRBV10-3 with TRBJ2-1; 7 bases fit TRBD1. Per germline, CDR1 ENHRY and CDR2 SYGVKD. Trimming cost V 2 bases and J 4 bases; bases outside gene matches: 8. This CDR3 has 16 residues. The CDR3 is CAISEEGTVPYNEQFF. Written as DNA, the CDR3 is TGTGCCATCAGTGAGGAAGGGACAGTACCTTACAATGAGCAGTTCTTC.

This clone was detected once. The chain joins TRBV7-8 to TRBJ2-5; 8 nucleotides match TRBD1. The CDR3 is made up of 15 amino acids. J lost 1 base, V lost 6 bases, and 7 bases had no gene match. Germline V gene lookup returns CDR1 SGHVS and CDR2 FQNEAQ. The CDR3 DNA follows: TGTGCCAGCAGAAACCGGGACAGGACCCAAGAGACCCAGTACTTC. Translating gives CASRNRDRTQETQYF.

The rearrangement joins TRBV14 to TRBJ2-3; D is ambiguous. The CDR3 spans 11 residues. Germline V gene data show CDR1 as SGHDN and CDR2 as FVKESK. V dropped 1 base and J dropped 10 bases, with 6 bases sitting between them. The DNA of the CDR3 is TGTGCCAGCAGCCAAGCGCAGGCGCAGTATTTT. Its translation: CASSQAQAQYF. Combining the CDR3 with reference TRBV14 and TRBJ2-3 gives the whole variable domain EAGVTQFPSHSVIEKGQTVTLRCDPISGHDNLYWYRRVMGKEIKFLLHFVKESKQDESGMPNNRFLAERTGGTYSTLKVQPAELEDSGVYFCASSQAQAQYFGPGTRLTVL.

The chain uses TRBV15 and TRBJ2-3, with D perhaps matching TRBD1 (6 bases). The V gene lost 1 base and the J gene lost 0 bases, with 11 bases spanning the gap. Germline values: CDR1 LNHNV, CDR2 YYDKDF (reference sequence). This CDR3 has 16 amino acids. Here the CDR3 DNA reads TGTGCCACCAGCAGAGGCCGGGACATTAGCACAGATACGCAGTATTTT. Amino acid sequence: CATSRGRDISTDTQYF.

This rearrangement joins TRBV27 to TRBJ2-7, with D perhaps given as TRBD1 or TRBD2 (5 bases each). The CDR3 sequence is 15 residues long. Trimming pared 8 bases from V and 4 bases from J, leaving 21 bases between. Germline CDR1 reads MNHEY; CDR2 reads SMNVEV (reference sequence). CDR3 residues: CASSLKGTISYEQYF. CDR3 nucleotides: TGTGCCAGCTCCCTTAAAGGGACGATTAGTTACGAGCAGTACTTC.

The chain employs TRBV11-2 and TRBJ2-7; D might be TRBD2 (5 bases). This CDR3 spans 13 amino acids. V shed 2 bases and J shed 4 bases, with 9 bases lying between them. Germline lookup yields CDR1 SGHAT and CDR2 FQNNGV. This chain's CDR3 is CASSLRAGYEQYF. As DNA, the CDR3 is TGTGCCAGCAGCTTAAGGGCGGGTTACGAGCAGTACTTC.

The chain joins TRBV7-9 to TRBJ2-2; a possible D gene is TRBD1 (6 bases). The CDR3 sequence is 13 residues long. CDR1 and CDR2 from the germline V gene are SEHNR and FQNEAQ (reference sequence). Trimming cost V 0 bases and J 9 bases, with 8 bases left between them. The CDR3 coding sequence is TGTGCCAGCAGCTTAGCCGGACAGCGGGAGCTGTTTTTT. It translates to CASSLAGQRELFF.

The V gene is TRBV7-9, the J gene TRBJ2-1; D unresolved. V dropped 5 bases and J dropped 8 bases, with 16 bases sitting between them. The CDR3 contains 14 residues. Germline CDR1 is SEHNR and CDR2 is FQNEAQ (reference sequence). The chain's CDR3 is CASSLGMRVDEQFF. CDR3 coding DNA: TGTGCCAGCAGCCTTGGAATGAGAGTCGATGAGCAGTTCTTC.